These T cell receptor beta chains were read from a single sample in a study of T cell responses to AZD1222 COVID-19 vaccine. Only in-frame clones appear in the TCRdb table, and some are missing; sequencing was by immunoSEQ multiplex PCR. In the table there are 65,000 or so clones, 65% to 85% of which are singletons. Here the sequenced sample was peripheral blood, taken on day 0 of AZD1222 vaccination. The receptors stem from an adult in good health. The CDR3 runs from the conserved cysteine through the conserved F or W. The D gene is left open where the match is weak. Clone size is shown for a subset of rows, as once, few, many or a class of expanded clone.

cdr3_aa	cdr3_nt	d_call	v_call	j_call	clone_size
CASSHQRDSTYEQYF	TGTGCCAGCAGCCACCAGAGGGACAGCACCTACGAGCAGTACTTC	TRBD1	TRBV3-1/TRBV3-2	TRBJ2-7	.
CASSVATPRLGGNTEAFF	TGTGCCAGCAGCGTAGCTACCCCCCGACTCGGAGGGAACACTGAAGCTTTCTTT	.	TRBV9	TRBJ1-1	.
CASSDGTGVGYTF	TGTGCCAGCAGCGACGGGACAGGGGTAGGCTACACCTTC	TRBD1	TRBV9	TRBJ1-2	.
CASTPGPSQPQHF	TGTGCCAGCACTCCAGGTCCGAGTCAGCCCCAGCATTTT	.	TRBV6-5	TRBJ1-5	.
CASSPPDGWNYGYTF	TGCGCCAGCAGCCCTCCGGACGGGTGGAACTATGGCTACACCTTC	.	TRBV5-1	TRBJ1-2	.
CASSDSGGTDEQFF	TGTGCCAGCAGTGATTCTGGGGGTACGGATGAGCAGTTCTTC	.	TRBV25-1	TRBJ2-1	.
CASSAPGGPNGELFF	TGTGCCAGCAGCGCCCCCGGGGGGCCTAACGGGGAGCTGTTTTTT	.	TRBV7-3	TRBJ2-2	.
CASNYGQGFSNQPQHF	TGTGCCAGCAATTACGGCCAGGGGTTCAGCAATCAGCCCCAGCATTTT	.	TRBV6-5	TRBJ1-5	.
CASSYSGPAGGRDTQYF	TGTGCCAGCAGTTACTCGGGCCCCGCGGGGGGTCGAGATACGCAGTATTTT	TRBD2	TRBV6-2/TRBV6-3	TRBJ2-3	.
CATSLSGSSYNEQFF	TGTGCCACCAGTCTCTCAGGGAGCTCCTACAATGAGCAGTTCTTC	.	TRBV24-1	TRBJ2-1	.
CASSVLGGQETQYF	TGTGCCAGCAGCGTACTCGGGGGCCAAGAGACCCAGTACTTC	.	TRBV9	TRBJ2-5	.
CASSKESITLYEQYF	TGTGCCAGTAGTAAGGAGTCCATTACTCTCTACGAGCAGTACTTC	.	TRBV19	TRBJ2-7	few
CASRQDLNTEAFF	TGCGCCAGCAGACAGGACCTGAACACTGAAGCTTTCTTT	.	TRBV10-1	TRBJ1-1	.
CASSFAVRDLYTDTQYF	TGCGCCAGCAGCTTCGCCGTCAGGGACCTATACACAGATACGCAGTATTTT	.	TRBV5-1	TRBJ2-3	once
CASSQGVIQPQHF	TGTGCCAGCAGCCAAGGGGTGATTCAGCCCCAGCATTTT	.	TRBV3-1/TRBV3-2	TRBJ1-5	.
CASSPTLDNQPQHF	TGTGCCAGCAGTCCAACATTAGACAATCAGCCCCAGCATTTT	.	TRBV28	TRBJ1-5	.
CASSPEDSGSGANVLTF	TGTGCCAGCAGCCCGGAGGACAGCGGCTCTGGGGCCAACGTCCTGACTTTC	.	TRBV3-1/TRBV3-2	TRBJ2-6	once
CASSESAGTGGKANEKLFF	TGCGCCAGCAGTGAGTCAGCCGGGACAGGGGGTAAGGCTAATGAAAAACTGTTTTTT	TRBD1	TRBV10-1	TRBJ1-4	few
CASRMATEAFF	TGTGCCAGCCGTATGGCCACTGAAGCTTTCTTT	.	TRBV6-8	TRBJ1-1	.
CASSLGQRGNEQYF	TGTGCCAGCAGCTTAGGACAGCGGGGCAACGAGCAGTACTTC	TRBD2	TRBV7-9	TRBJ2-7	once
CASRPGGLLGVNTEAFF	TGTGCCAGCAGACCCGGAGGATTACTGGGGGTGAACACTGAAGCTTTCTTT	.	TRBV2	TRBJ1-1	.
CASSFTEPGYEQYF	TGCGCCAGCAGCTTTACCGAACCGGGCTACGAGCAGTACTTC	.	TRBV5-1	TRBJ2-7	once
CATSDLQIVPGRSSYEQYF	TGTGCCACCAGTGATTTGCAAATTGTTCCCGGCCGGAGCTCCTACGAGCAGTACTTC	.	TRBV24-1	TRBJ2-7	.
CASSFGTGSNQPQHF	TGTGCCAGCAGCTTCGGGACGGGCAGCAATCAGCCCCAGCATTTT	.	TRBV13	TRBJ1-5	.
CASSRDGNQPQHF	TGTGCCAGCAGCCGGGACGGCAATCAGCCCCAGCATTTT	.	TRBV7-8	TRBJ1-5	.
CASSGLARTPPQADTQYF	TGTGCCAGCAGCGGGCTCGCCCGAACACCTCCCCAGGCGGATACGCAGTATTTT	.	TRBV5-5	TRBJ2-3	medium-sized
CASSFRAEYGYTF	TGTGCCAGCAGTTTTAGGGCAGAATATGGCTACACCTTC	.	TRBV28	TRBJ1-2	.
CASSLGQVGTEAFF	TGCGCCAGCAGCCTAGGACAGGTCGGGACTGAAGCTTTCTTT	TRBD1	TRBV5-1	TRBJ1-1	.
CASSLGTGDNQPQHF	TGTGCCAGCAGTTTAGGGACAGGGGACAATCAGCCCCAGCATTTT	TRBD1	TRBV28	TRBJ1-5	.
CASSPTSGVDTQYF	TGTGCCAGCAGTCCGACTAGCGGGGTTGATACGCAGTATTTT	TRBD2	TRBV25-1	TRBJ2-3	.
CAWSVRDNQPQHF	TGTGCCTGGAGTGTACGAGACAATCAGCCCCAGCATTTT	.	TRBV30	TRBJ1-5	.
CASSETGVDADTQYF	TGCGCCAGCAGTGAGACAGGGGTAGACGCAGATACGCAGTATTTT	TRBD1	TRBV10-1	TRBJ2-3	.
CASSELAASPPVREFF	TGTGCCAGTAGTGAACTGGCGGCTAGCCCCCCGGTTCGGGAGTTCTTC	.	TRBV19	TRBJ2-1	.
CASLRGGGKTEAFF	TGTGCCAGCTTACGGGGAGGAGGAAAGACTGAAGCTTTCTTT	.	TRBV6-5	TRBJ1-1	.
CASLVAYEQYF	TGTGCCAGCCTGGTTGCCTACGAGCAGTACTTC	.	TRBV2	TRBJ2-7	.
CASSPRSQGTQYF	TGTGCCAGCAGCCCAAGATCCCAGGGGACCCAGTACTTC	.	TRBV7-3	TRBJ2-5	.
CASSPGRIATNEKLFF	TGTGCCAGCAGTCCCGGACGGATAGCAACTAATGAAAAACTGTTTTTT	.	TRBV27	TRBJ1-4	once
CASRTGTSGTDTQYF	TGTGCCAGCAGAACCGGGACTAGCGGCACAGATACGCAGTATTTT	TRBD2	TRBV6-5	TRBJ2-3	.
CASSEAGGTQETQYF	TGTGCCAGCAGTGAAGCGGGCGGGACTCAAGAGACCCAGTACTTC	.	TRBV6-1	TRBJ2-5	.
CASSARGNQPQHF	TGTGCCAGCAGTGCCCGGGGGAATCAGCCCCAGCATTTT	.	TRBV28	TRBJ1-5	once
CASSLGQGLETQYF	TGCGCCAGCAGCTTGGGCCAGGGTTTAGAGACCCAGTACTTC	.	TRBV5-1	TRBJ2-5	few
CASSLKSYNEQFF	TGTGCCAGCAGTTTGAAGAGTTACAATGAGCAGTTCTTC	.	TRBV27	TRBJ2-1	.
CASSLGSGAIDQPQHF	TGTGCCAGCAGCTTAGGTTCAGGGGCGATCGATCAGCCCCAGCATTTT	.	TRBV7-9	TRBJ1-5	once
CASSEVGQGDGYTF	TGTGCCAGCAGTGAAGTCGGACAGGGAGACGGCTACACCTTC	TRBD1	TRBV6-1	TRBJ1-2	.
CASSSRAGRSSYEQYF	TGTGCCAGCAGTTCGCGGGCAGGGCGAAGCTCCTACGAGCAGTACTTC	.	TRBV6-5	TRBJ2-7	.
CASRLTGPSNYGYTF	TGTGCCAGCAGGTTGACAGGGCCGTCTAACTATGGCTACACCTTC	TRBD1	TRBV6-5	TRBJ1-2	.
CASSSNPTVSGNTIYF	TGTGCCAGCAGCTCCAACCCGACGGTATCTGGAAACACCATATATTTT	.	TRBV5-5	TRBJ1-3	.
CASSAGNTEAFF	TGTGCCAGCAGTGCAGGTAACACTGAAGCTTTCTTT	.	TRBV2	TRBJ1-1	.
CASSLGQGATGELFF	TGCGCCAGCAGCTTGGGGCAGGGGGCGACCGGGGAGCTGTTTTTT	TRBD1	TRBV5-1	TRBJ2-2	.